This T cell receptor beta chain was sequenced for a study of cytomegalovirus exposure and HLA in healthy donors. Study results and caveats: 150 or so TCR beta chains were listed as cytomegalovirus-associated. Despite most TCR sequences being rare, some public TCRs occurred in many donors. Through in vitro validation, a few CMV-associated chains were shown to be specific for CMV antigens.

A remark on this clone: Its antigen is unidentified.

It was the approximately 130-subject validation cohort, separate from the 666-subject first cohort, to which the donors belonged. Assay: immunoSEQ multiplex PCR; the TCRdb copy retains only in-frame clones and omits some. The table includes approximately 57,000 clones, about 92% detected once. V lost 6 bases and J lost 4, with 4 bases in between. The CDR3 extends over 11 amino acids. Germline CDR1 LNHDA, CDR2 SQIVND (reference sequence). Sequenced input: PBMCs. This chain links TRBV19 with TRBJ1-3, with D unresolved. The sequence derives from a young woman in good health and CMV-seronegative. CDR3 sequence reads: CASSEGNTIYF. The CDR3 DNA is TGTGCCAGTAGCGAGGGAAACACCATATATTTT.